The 21 T cell receptor beta chains given below trace back to one sample, sequenced in a study of OX40 agonist ivuxolimab in advanced cancers. Generated by immunoSEQ multiplex PCR, the TCRdb table keeps only in-frame clones and is missing some. The table lists around 53,000 clones, nearly 80% of them singletons. This specimen consisted of CD4+ or CD8+ T cells sorted from blood, obtained in a trial of the OX40 agonist ivuxolimab. The receptor source for this set is an adult with an advanced solid tumor such as melanoma, head and neck, liver or kidney cancer.

The chain combines TRBV11-2 with TRBJ2-7; no clear D gene. Germline loops: CDR1 SGHAT, CDR2 FQNNGV. The CDR3 is made up of 14 amino acids. Between the trimmed V and J ends, which lost 2 bases and 4 bases, there was a span of 12 bases. The CDR3 loop reads CASSLYGLAYEQYF. The CDR3 nucleotides are TGTGCCAGCAGCTTATACGGGCTCGCTTACGAGCAGTACTTC. Full variable domain (outside the CDR3, taken from reference TRBV11-2 and TRBJ2-7): EAGVAQSPRYKIIEKRQSVAFWCNPISGHATLYWYQQILGQGPKLLIQFQNNGVVDDSQLPKDRFSAERLKGVDSTLKIQPAKLEDSAVYLCASSLYGLAYEQYFGPGTRLTVT.

The V gene is TRBV7-9, the J gene TRBJ2-7, with 7 bases aligning to TRBD1. J was trimmed by 0 bases and V by 1 base; bases with no gene match: 6. This CDR3 region has 16 residues. Germline V gene lookup returns CDR1 SEHNR and CDR2 FQNEAQ (reference sequence). The CDR3, as DNA: TGTGCCAGCAGCTTAGACTGGGACAGCAACTCCTACGAGCAGTACTTC. Translated: CASSLDWDSNSYEQYF.

This chain connects TRBV5-1 to TRBJ2-3; 9 bases align to TRBD2. The junction had 11 bases not matched to a gene; V was cut back by 0 bases and J by 6 bases. Germline V gene lookup returns CDR1 SGHRS and CDR2 YFSETQ. The CDR3 covers 17 residues. The CDR3 DNA reads as TGCGCCAGCAGCTTGGTGGCAGCGGGGGGCCTAGGGGATACGCAGTATTTT. Residues: CASSLVAAGGLGDTQYF.

The V call is TRBV29-1, the J call TRBJ1-1; D gene unclear. V was trimmed by 2 bases and J by 3 bases, leaving 10 bases between them. The CDR3 totals 13 residues. Germline CDR1 reads SQVTM; CDR2 reads ANQGSEA. The CDR3 sequence is CSVEPDLDTEAFF. In DNA, the CDR3 is TGCAGCGTTGAACCGGACCTTGACACTGAAGCTTTCTTT. Complete variable domain (other parts from reference TRBV29-1 and TRBJ1-1): SAVISQKPSRDICQRGTSLTIQCQVDSQVTMMFWYRQQPGQSLTLIATANQGSEATYESGFVIDKFPISRPNLTFSTLTVSNMSPEDSSIYLCSVEPDLDTEAFFGQGTRLTVV.

The V gene is TRBV20-1, the J gene TRBJ1-1; D ambiguous. The CDR3 is 11 amino acids. The germline V and J ends were trimmed by 5 bases and 8 bases, with 12 bases remaining between them. CDR1 and CDR2 (germline): DFQATT, SNEGSKA (reference sequence). CDR3 in DNA: TGCAGTGCTTTCCGACCCGAAGAAGCTTTCTTT. This sequence encodes CSAFRPEEAFF.

The rearrangement links TRBV10-3 to TRBJ2-7, with D possibly TRBD1 on 5 matching bases. The V gene lost 8 bases and the J gene lost 9 bases, with 14 bases spanning the gap. CDR1 and CDR2 (germline): ENHRY, SYGVKD. This CDR3 spans 11 amino acids. CDR3 sequence reads: CAILFGTGQYF. The CDR3 bases are TGTGCCATCCTTTTTGGCACAGGGCAGTACTTC.

The chain links TRBV6-6 to TRBJ1-5; TRBD1 matches 9 bases. From germline, CDR1 is MNHNY and CDR2 SVGAGI (reference sequence). The CDR3 is made up of 14 amino acids. The ends lost 6 bases at V and 2 bases at J; junction bases unmatched: 2. CDR3 residues: CASSRDRGNQPQHF. The CDR3 coding sequence is TGTGCCAGCAGCCGGGACAGGGGCAATCAGCCCCAGCATTTT.

The chain uses TRBV5-6 and TRBJ1-1, with D tentatively TRBD1 (5 bases). V was shortened by 4 bases and J by 10 bases, with 17 bases between the two germline ends. This CDR3 is built from 13 residues. Germline V gene sequence: CDR1 SGHDT, CDR2 YYEEEE. CDR3 loop: CASSARWGGGAFF. CDR3 DNA sequence: TGTGCCAGCAGCGCGAGATGGGGGGGAGGAGCTTTCTTT.

The chain has TRBV18 and TRBJ2-6, with 7 nucleotides matching TRBD1. The CDR3 consists of 18 residues. V lost 1 base and J lost 0; bases outside the gene matches: 6. Germline lookup yields CDR1 KGHSH and CDR2 LQKENI. Written as DNA, the CDR3 is TGTGCCAGCTCACCACTGGGACAGTTCTCCTCTGGGGCCAACGTCCTGACTTTC. Translated, it gives CASSPLGQFSSGANVLTF. Combining the CDR3 with reference TRBV18 and TRBJ2-6 gives the whole variable domain NAGVMQNPRHLVRRRGQEARLRCSPMKGHSHVYWYRQLPEEGLKFMVYLQKENIIDESGMPKERFSAEFPKEGPSILRIQQVVRGDSAAYFCASSPLGQFSSGANVLTFGAGSRLTVL.

This sequence joins TRBV5-8 and TRBJ1-1; D call uncertain. This CDR3 contains 15 residues. Germline assignment: CDR1 SGHTS and CDR2 YDEGEE. V gave up 4 bases and J gave up 1 base, with 14 bases separating them. The chain's CDR3 is CASSRNSVWNTEAFF. In DNA form, the CDR3 reads TGTGCCAGCAGCCGAAACAGCGTCTGGAACACTGAAGCTTTCTTT. The full variable domain, completed using reference TRBV5-8 and TRBJ1-1, is EAGVTQSPTHLIKTRGQQATLRCSPISGHTSVYWYQQALGLGLQFLLWYDEGEERNRGNFPPRFSGRQFPNYSSELNVNALELEDSALYLCASSRNSVWNTEAFFGQGTRLTVV.

The chain is built from TRBV11-2 and TRBJ2-4; D uncertain. The germline V and J ends were trimmed by 4 bases and 14 bases, with 24 bases remaining between them. Germline loops: CDR1 SGHAT, CDR2 FQNNGV. The CDR3 contains 15 residues. CDR3 loop: CASSSLLSSEAPEYF. CDR3 DNA: TGTGCCAGCAGCTCCCTGCTGAGCAGCGAGGCGCCGGAGTACTTC.

This chain uses TRBV19 with TRBJ2-2, with D possibly TRBD2 on 6 matching bases. CDR1 and CDR2 from the germline V gene are LNHDA and SQIVND (reference sequence). The CDR3 spans 14 residues. CDR3 coding DNA: TGTGCTTCTATGACTAGATTGGGCACCGGGGAGCTGTTTTTT. This encodes CASMTRLGTGELFF.

This clone was counted only a few times. The chain couples TRBV28 to TRBJ1-5; 8 positions match TRBD1. CDR3 length: 15 amino acids. J gave up 5 bases and V 5 bases, and 8 bases lay outside the gene matches. Germline loops: CDR1 MDHEN, CDR2 SYDVKM. The CDR3 spells CASSARQGRHQPQHF. The CDR3 DNA reads as TGTGCCAGCAGTGCTCGACAGGGGCGCCATCAGCCCCAGCATTTT.

This chain joins TRBV5-6 and TRBJ2-1; TRBD1 matches at 9 bases. The V gene end was trimmed by 6 bases and the J gene end by 7 bases; junction bases not matched to a gene: 5. The CDR3 loop spans 13 amino acids. CDR1 and CDR2 from the germline V gene are SGHDT and YYEEEE. CDR3 nucleotides: TGTGCCAGCATGCGGACAGGGGTAAATGAGCAGTTCTTC. Residues: CASMRTGVNEQFF.

This clone was found a few times. V gene TRBV5-1 combines with J gene TRBJ2-3; 10 bases are shared with TRBD2. V trimming: 0 bases; J trimming: 0 bases; junction bases outside the gene matches: 1. The CDR3 spans 16 residues. Germline V gene lookup returns CDR1 SGHRS and CDR2 YFSETQ. The CDR3 spells CASSLVLAGSTDTQYF. CDR3 DNA: TGCGCCAGCAGCTTGGTACTAGCGGGGAGCACAGATACGCAGTATTTT.

This chain joins TRBV28 and TRBJ1-2; tentative D call: TRBD1 (5 bases). V was cut by 3 bases and J by 4 bases, with 12 bases left in between. CDR1 is MDHEN, CDR2 SYDVKM, per germline. This CDR3 spans 14 amino acids. The CDR3 DNA sequence: TGTGCCAGCAGTTTGCAGGGACCCCCCTATGGCTACACCTTC. It translates to CASSLQGPPYGYTF.

The rearrangement uses TRBV11-2 and TRBJ1-2; D is possibly TRBD1 (5 bases). CDR3 length: 13 residues. Germline values: CDR1 SGHAT, CDR2 FQNNGV. V dropped 5 bases and J dropped 6 bases, with 13 bases sitting between them. The CDR3 region is CASSPGGENGYTF. The CDR3 DNA is TGTGCCAGCAGCCCTGGGGGGGAAAATGGCTACACCTTC.

In DNA form, the CDR3 reads TGTGCCAGCAGCAAACAGCGGACAGGGGGCGTGAGCTCCGAGCAGTACTTC. It codes for CASSKQRTGGVSSEQYF. The genes are TRBV21-1 and TRBJ2-7; no check of the table's D call, TRBD1, against the DNA was made. TRBV21-1 is designated a pseudogene. The CDR3 extends over 17 amino acids.

V gene TRBV5-1 combines with J gene TRBJ2-7; unclear D gene. Trimming left V 4 bases short and J 12 bases short, with 17 bases between. CDR1 is SGHRS and CDR2 is YFSETQ in the germline V gene. The CDR3 length is 12 residues. The CDR3 nucleotides are TGCGCCAGCAGCCCGGCAGGCATTGGATTGTACTTC. Translated: CASSPAGIGLYF.

The chain combines TRBV9 with TRBJ1-1, with 8 bases that match TRBD1. CDR3 length: 14 residues. Germline assignment: CDR1 SGDLS and CDR2 YYNGEE. J gave up 4 bases and V 4 bases, and 6 bases lay outside the gene matches. The CDR3 nucleotides are TGTGCCAGCAGCTCCAGGACAGGGTTCACTGAAGCTTTCTTT. As protein: CASSSRTGFTEAFF.

The chain uses TRBV7-8 and TRBJ1-5; 9 positions match TRBD1. This CDR3 has 15 residues. Germline-derived CDR1 and CDR2 are SGHVS and FQNEAQ. Unmatched junction bases numbered 6, after V lost 4 bases and J lost 5 bases. As DNA, the CDR3 is TGTGCCAGCAGCTCCTCGGGACAGGGATATCAGCCCCAGCATTTT. Protein: CASSSSGQGYQPQHF.